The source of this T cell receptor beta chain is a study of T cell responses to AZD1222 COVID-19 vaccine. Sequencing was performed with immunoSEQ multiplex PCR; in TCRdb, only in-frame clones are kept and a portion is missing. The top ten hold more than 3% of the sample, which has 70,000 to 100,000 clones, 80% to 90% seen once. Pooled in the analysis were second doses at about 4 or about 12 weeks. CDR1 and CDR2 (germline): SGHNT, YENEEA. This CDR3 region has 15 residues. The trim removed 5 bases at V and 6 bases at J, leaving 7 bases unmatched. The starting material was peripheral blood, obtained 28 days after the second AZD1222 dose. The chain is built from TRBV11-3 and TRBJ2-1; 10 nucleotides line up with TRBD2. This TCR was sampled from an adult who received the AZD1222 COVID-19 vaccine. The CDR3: CASSKGTSDPNEQFF. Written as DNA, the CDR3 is TGTGCCAGCAGCAAGGGGACTAGCGACCCCAATGAGCAGTTCTTC.